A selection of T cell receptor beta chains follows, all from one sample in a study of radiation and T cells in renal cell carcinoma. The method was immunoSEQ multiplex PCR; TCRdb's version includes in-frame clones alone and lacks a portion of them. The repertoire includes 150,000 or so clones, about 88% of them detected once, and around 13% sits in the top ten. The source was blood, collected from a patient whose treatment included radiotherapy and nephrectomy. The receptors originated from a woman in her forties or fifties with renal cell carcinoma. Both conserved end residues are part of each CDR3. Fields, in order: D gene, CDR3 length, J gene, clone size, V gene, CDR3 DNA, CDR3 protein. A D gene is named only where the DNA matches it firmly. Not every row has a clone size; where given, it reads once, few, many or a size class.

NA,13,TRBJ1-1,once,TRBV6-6,TGTGCCAGCAGAAGGACCCCGGACTATGAAGCTTTCTTT,CASRRTPDYEAFF
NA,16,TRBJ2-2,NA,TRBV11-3,TGTGCCAGCAGCTTAGAAGGGACCACGAACACCGGGGAGCTGTTTTTT,CASSLEGTTNTGELFF
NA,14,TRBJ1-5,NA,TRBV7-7,TGTGCTAGCAGCCCCGGGGGGGGAGGGCAGCCCCAGCATTTT,CASSPGGGGQPQHF
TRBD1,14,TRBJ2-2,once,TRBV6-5,TGTGCCAGCAGTGGACAGGGCAGGATCGGGGAGCTGTTTTTT,CASSGQGRIGELFF
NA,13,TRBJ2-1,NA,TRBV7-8,TGTGCCAGCAGCTTAGCAGGGGCGAATGAGCAGTTCTTC,CASSLAGANEQFF
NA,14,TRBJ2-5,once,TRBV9,TGTGCCAGCGGGCGGTTGGTTAGAGGAGAGACCCAGTACTTC,CASGRLVRGETQYF
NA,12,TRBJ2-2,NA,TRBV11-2,TGTGCCAGCAGTCTGACCTCCGGGGAGCTGTTTTTT,CASSLTSGELFF
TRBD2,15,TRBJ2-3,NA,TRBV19,TGTGCCAGTAGTATAGAAGCGGGGGTCGCAGATACGCAGTATTTT,CASSIEAGVADTQYF
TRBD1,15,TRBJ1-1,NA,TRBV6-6,TGTGCCAGCAGTTCTTTAGACAGGGGGCAAACTGAAGCTTTCTTT,CASSSLDRGQTEAFF
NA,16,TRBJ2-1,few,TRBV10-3,TGTGCCATCAGGAGTCAAAGGGGGGAAACCTACAATGAGCAGTTCTTC,CAIRSQRGETYNEQFF
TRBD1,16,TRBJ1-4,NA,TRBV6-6,TGTGCCAGCACCAAACCCCCGGGACAGGGACATGAAAAACTGTTTTTT,CASTKPPGQGHEKLFF
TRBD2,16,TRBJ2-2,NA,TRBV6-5,TGTGCCAGCAGTTTCATTCTAGCGGGGGGTGGCGGGGAGCTGTTTTTT,CASSFILAGGGGELFF
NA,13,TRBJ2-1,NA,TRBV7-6,TGTGCCAGCAGCTTAGTCGGGGTCAATGAGCAGTTCTTC,CASSLVGVNEQFF
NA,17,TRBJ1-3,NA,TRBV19,TGTGCCAGTAGTATAGGAGCACACAGAAACTCTGGAAACACCATATATTTT,CASSIGAHRNSGNTIYF
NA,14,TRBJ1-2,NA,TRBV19,TGTGCCAGTGGGACTCAGCAGGGTAACTATGGCTACACCTTC,CASGTQQGNYGYTF
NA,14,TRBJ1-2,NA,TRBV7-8,TGTGCCAGCAGCTTAGCGGTCCCAGACTATGGCTACACCTTC,CASSLAVPDYGYTF
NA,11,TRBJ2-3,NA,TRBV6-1,TGTGCCAGCACCCAGCGGGATACGCAGTATTTT,CASTQRDTQYF
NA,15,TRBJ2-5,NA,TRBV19,TGTGCCAGACGAAAGGACAGTCCTACCCAAGAGACCCAGTACTTC,CARRKDSPTQETQYF
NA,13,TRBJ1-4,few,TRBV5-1,TGCGCCAGCAGCTTGGGACAGAATGAAAAACTGTTTTTT,CASSLGQNEKLFF
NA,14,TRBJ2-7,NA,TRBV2,TGTGCCAGCAGAGCACAGGGCTCATCCTACGAGCAGTACTTC,CASRAQGSSYEQYF
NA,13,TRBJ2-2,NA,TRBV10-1,TGCGCCAGCAGTGAAGGAAAAGCCGGGGAGCTGTTTTTT,CASSEGKAGELFF
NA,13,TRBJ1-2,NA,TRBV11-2,TGTGCCAGCAGCGCGGAAAGACACTATGGCTACACCTTC,CASSAERHYGYTF
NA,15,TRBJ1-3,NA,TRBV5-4,TGTGCCAGCAGCTTGGAGGCAGGGGCCGGAAACACCATATATTTT,CASSLEAGAGNTIYF
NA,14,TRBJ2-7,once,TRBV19,TGTGCCAGTAGTATCGGGGGCGCCTCCTACGAGCAGTACTTC,CASSIGGASYEQYF
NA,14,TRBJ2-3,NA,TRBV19,TGTGCCAGTAGTATAGATCTAAGCTTTAGCGGCTCCACTTTT,CASSIDLSFSGSTF
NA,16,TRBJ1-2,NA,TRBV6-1,TGTGCCAGCAGTGAACCCAATCTGCGGTCACGGAATGGCTACACCTTC,CASSEPNLRSRNGYTF
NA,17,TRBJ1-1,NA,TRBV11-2,TGTGCCAGCAGCAGACCAGACTCGGATCGGATGAACACTGAAGCTTTCTTT,CASSRPDSDRMNTEAFF
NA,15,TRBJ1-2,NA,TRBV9,TGTGCCAGCAGCGTAGGTCCCGCAAATTACTATGGCTACACCTTC,CASSVGPANYYGYTF
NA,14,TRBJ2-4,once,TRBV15,TGTGCCACCAGCAGAGAGGGAGTCAAAAACATTCAGTACTTC,CATSREGVKNIQYF
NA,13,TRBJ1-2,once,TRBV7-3,TGTGCCAGCAGCAAAGAGAGGGAGGGTGGCTACACCTTC,CASSKEREGGYTF
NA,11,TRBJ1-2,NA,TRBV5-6,TGTGCCAGCAGCTTGGCCGGTCGCTACACCTTC,CASSLAGRYTF
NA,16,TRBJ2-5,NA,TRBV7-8,TGTGCCAGCAGCCCCTCTGGGGTTGTGCGACAAGAGACCCAGTACTTC,CASSPSGVVRQETQYF
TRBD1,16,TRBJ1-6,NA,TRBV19,TGTGCCAGTAGTACAAGAGGGGGGACAGGGGTCTCACCCCTCCACTTT,CASSTRGGTGVSPLHF
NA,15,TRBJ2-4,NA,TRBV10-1,TGCGCCAGCAGTGCGGGTCGGGGGGCCAAAAACATTCAGTACTTC,CASSAGRGAKNIQYF
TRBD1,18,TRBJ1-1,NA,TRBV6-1,TGTGCCAGCAGTGACCCCTTGAACCGCAGGGGGCTCAACACTGAAGCTTTCTTT,CASSDPLNRRGLNTEAFF
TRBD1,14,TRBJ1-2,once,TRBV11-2,TGTGCCAGCAGCTTATTACAGGGGATCTATGGCTACACCTTC,CASSLLQGIYGYTF
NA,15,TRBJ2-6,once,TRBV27,TGTGCCAGCAGAACCATAAGCTCTGGGGCCAACGTCCTGACTTTC,CASRTISSGANVLTF
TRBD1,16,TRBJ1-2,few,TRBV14,TGTGCCAGCAGCCAAGACTTAGGGACAGGGAATAATGGCTACACCTTC,CASSQDLGTGNNGYTF
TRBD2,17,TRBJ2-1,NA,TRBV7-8,TGTGCCAGCAGCTTGTCTCGAGCGAGCGGGGGGAACAATGAGCAGTTCTTC,CASSLSRASGGNNEQFF
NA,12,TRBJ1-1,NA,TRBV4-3,TGCGCCAGCAGCCAAAGTGGCACTGAAGCTTTCTTT,CASSQSGTEAFF
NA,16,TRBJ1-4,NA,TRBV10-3,TGTGCCATCAGTGAGTCCTCGGGCTACGGTGGTGAAAAACTGTTTTTT,CAISESSGYGGEKLFF
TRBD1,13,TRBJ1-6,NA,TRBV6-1,TGTGCCACCCAGGGGGCAGGTAATTCACCCCTCCACTTT,CATQGAGNSPLHF